What follows are 12 T cell receptor beta chains derived from one specimen sequenced in a study of blood T cells in healthy people across ages (dated by TCRdb to between 2015 and 2016). Library creation used 5' RACE. TCRdb lists the instrument as Illumina HiSeq 2500. A second roughly 7 to 11 cycle PCR used a sample-barcoded 5' primer and a J-beta primer mix. TCRdb cleaned the public reads at Q25 with fastp, built clones with MiXCR and kept in-frame beta chains. Identical CDR3 protein sequences are pooled into one entry, listed with their most common genes and DNA. Across this sample there are fewer than 900,000 distinct CDR3 sequences, with roughly two fifths seen only once. Around a fifth of the sample goes to the ten largest clones. The sample consisted of blood. The receptors originated from a woman aged 55-70 years in good health.

Only a few counts were recorded for this clonotype. J is TRBJ2-1 and V is TRBV6-5; D is undetermined. The germline V and J ends were trimmed by 0 bases and 3 bases, with 9 bases remaining between them. Per the germline V gene, CDR1 is MNHEY and CDR2 is SVGAGI. The CDR3 extends over 15 amino acids. CDR3: CASSYSVRNYNEQFF. CDR3 in DNA: TGTGCCAGCAGTTACTCTGTTCGGAACTACAATGAGCAGTTCTTC.

As to this clonotype: This may arise from a read error, as a much more abundant clone is one base away. The chain combines TRBV27 with TRBJ2-1, with TRBD2 as a possible D gene (6 bases). The CDR3 spans 16 residues. The V gene's germline CDR1 is MNHEY and CDR2 SMNVEV (reference sequence). The chain's CDR3 is CASSLASESSCNEQFF. The CDR3 DNA reads TGTGCCAGCAGTTTAGCTAGCGAGAGCTCCTGCAATGAGCAGTTCTTC.

This rearrangement joins TRBV9 to TRBJ2-1, with 8 bases aligning to TRBD1. V lost 4 bases and J lost 5; bases outside the gene matches: 8. The CDR3 contains 15 residues. Germline V gene lookup returns CDR1 SGDLS and CDR2 YYNGEE. CDR3 sequence reads: CASSPWTGRNNEQFF. The CDR3 DNA sequence: TGTGCCAGCAGCCCGTGGACAGGGCGAAACAATGAGCAGTTCTTC. The whole variable domain, filled in from reference TRBV9 and TRBJ2-1, reads DSGVTQTPKHLITATGQRVTLRCSPRSGDLSVYWYQQSLDQGLQFLIQYYNGEERAKGNILERFSAQQFPDLHSELNLSSLELGDSALYFCASSPWTGRNNEQFFGPGTRLTVL.

CDR3 loop: CAISESEANYGYTF. For the CDR3, the DNA is TGTGCCATCAGTGAGTCGGAGGCTAACTATGGCTACACCTTC. The chain couples TRBV10-3 to TRBJ1-2; D is uncertain. V was trimmed by 0 bases and J by 0 bases, leaving 5 bases between them. Germline V CDR1 and CDR2: ENHRY, SYGVKD. The CDR3 covers 14 residues.

This clonotype was detected a few times. V and J are TRBV29-1 and TRBJ2-2; D may be TRBD1 (5 bases). V shed 7 bases and J shed 7 bases, with 22 bases lying between them. The germline gives CDR1 SQVTM, CDR2 ANQGSEA. The CDR3 length is 15 residues. Written as DNA, the CDR3 is TGCAGCGCCCTCTCCTGGGGCAGTAATCACGGGGAGCTGTTTTTT. Translating gives CSALSWGSNHGELFF.

The V and J genes are TRBV10-2 and TRBJ2-7; 13 nucleotides line up with TRBD2. The CDR3 length is 15 residues. Germline V lookup: CDR1 WSHSY, CDR2 SAAADI. V was clipped by 6 bases and J by 6 bases; unmatched bases: 8. The CDR3 nucleotides are TGCGCCAGCAGCCCGGGACTAGCGGGATCGAGCGAGCAGTACTTC. It is translated as CASSPGLAGSSEQYF.

This clonotype was observed a handful of times. This chain uses TRBV6-2 or TRBV6-3 with TRBJ2-3; no reliable D call. The length of the CDR3 is 16 residues. CDR1 and CDR2 from the germline V gene are MNHEY and SVGEGT. Trimming shortened V by 7 bases and J by 1 base, and 18 bases separated the two germline ends. The CDR3 DNA follows: TGTGCCAGCACCAACGCGATCGTAAAGGGCACAGATACGCAGTATTTT. This gives the protein CASTNAIVKGTDTQYF.

The V and J genes are TRBV10-1 and TRBJ2-3, with 8 bases matching TRBD1. The CDR3 runs 15 residues. Trimming took 2 bases from V and 2 from J; bases not matched to a gene: 3. Germline CDR1 is WNHNN and CDR2 is SYGVQD (reference sequence). The CDR3 DNA sequence: TGCGCCAGCAGTGAGGACAGGGGATACACAGATACGCAGTATTTT. Translating it yields CASSEDRGYTDTQYF.

This clonotype appeared a few times. This sequence joins TRBV6-2 or TRBV6-3 and TRBJ2-3, with 12 bases identical to TRBD2. The V gene end was trimmed by 5 bases and the J gene end by 4 bases; junction bases not matched to a gene: 7. CDR1 and CDR2 from the germline V gene are MNHEY and SVGEGT. This CDR3 is built from 16 residues. CDR3 coding DNA: TGTGCCAGCAGTCCTAGCGGGAGGGCCGGGGCAGATACGCAGTATTTT. Residues: CASSPSGRAGADTQYF.

This clonotype was counted a few times. The V and J genes are TRBV7-9 and TRBJ2-1, with TRBD1 as a possible D gene (6 bases). The germline CDR1 and CDR2 sequences are SEHNR and FQNEAQ (reference sequence). The CDR3 has 14 residues. V was cut by 1 base and J by 6 bases, with 10 bases left in between. CDR3 DNA sequence: TGTGCCAGCAGCTTAGTTGTCAGGGGCAATGAGCAGTTCTTC. This encodes CASSLVVRGNEQFF.

The chain uses TRBV29-1 and TRBJ2-7; 9 nucleotides line up with TRBD2. The CDR3 runs 12 residues. The germline gives CDR1 SQVTM, CDR2 ANQGSEA. V dropped 5 bases and J dropped 3; count of bases not matched to a gene: 2. The CDR3 bases are TGCAGCGTTAATAGCGGGAGCTACGAGCAGTACTTC. Translated, it gives CSVNSGSYEQYF.

This chain joins TRBV7-6 and TRBJ2-7, with a weak D call TRBD2 (7 bases). With 1 base removed from V and 7 bases from J, the gap between germline ends came to 20 bases. Germline CDR1 SGHVS, CDR2 FNYEAQ. The CDR3 runs to 16 residues. CDR3 sequence: CASSLGEGVVYNEQYF. In nucleotides, the CDR3 is TGTGCCAGCAGCTTAGGGGAGGGGGTTGTCTACAATGAGCAGTACTTC.